This T cell receptor (beta chain) stems from a study of identical twins. General study findings and limits: Cord blood beta clonotypes present at high abundance carried fewer insertions; no such pattern appeared in memory repertoires.

Each donor (without exception) was a healthy Caucasian. Template switching introduced a universal primer site, and the cDNA bore unique molecular identifiers. TCRdb reprocessed the 5' RACE reads with MiXCR, giving one entry per CDR3 protein. The sample has hundreds of thousands of distinct CDR3 sequences, around 8.1% seen once. As for this clonotype: As yet, its antigen is unknown.

This sample also appeared in a second study, on yellow fever vaccine responses in identical twins.

What was sequenced was memory (CD45RO+) T cells sorted from blood. The clonotype comes from a woman under 30 in good health.

The CDR3 reads CASSSYRGRFEKLFF. The CDR3 DNA reads TGTGCCAGCAGTTCCTACAGGGGGCGTTTCGAAAAACTGTTTTTT. This chain joins TRBV6-5 and TRBJ1-4, with 9 bases matching TRBD1. J was trimmed by 8 bases and V by 4 bases; bases with no gene match: 8. Germline V gene sequence: CDR1 MNHEY, CDR2 SVGAGI. There are 15 residues in the CDR3.